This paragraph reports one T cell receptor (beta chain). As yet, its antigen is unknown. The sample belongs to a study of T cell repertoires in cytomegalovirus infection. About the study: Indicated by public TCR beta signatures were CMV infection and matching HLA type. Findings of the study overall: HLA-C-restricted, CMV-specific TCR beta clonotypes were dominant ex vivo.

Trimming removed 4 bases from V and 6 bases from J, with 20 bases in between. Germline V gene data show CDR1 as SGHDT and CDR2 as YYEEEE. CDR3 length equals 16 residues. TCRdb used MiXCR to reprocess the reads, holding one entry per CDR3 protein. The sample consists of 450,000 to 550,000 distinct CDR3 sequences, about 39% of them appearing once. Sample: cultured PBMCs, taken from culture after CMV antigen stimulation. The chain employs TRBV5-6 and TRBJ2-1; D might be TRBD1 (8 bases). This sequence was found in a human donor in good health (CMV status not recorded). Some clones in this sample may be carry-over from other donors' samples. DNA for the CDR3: TGTGCCAGCAGCCCAGGGGGCGGGAGCTGGGGCAATGAGCAGTTCTTC. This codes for CASSPGGGSWGNEQFF.